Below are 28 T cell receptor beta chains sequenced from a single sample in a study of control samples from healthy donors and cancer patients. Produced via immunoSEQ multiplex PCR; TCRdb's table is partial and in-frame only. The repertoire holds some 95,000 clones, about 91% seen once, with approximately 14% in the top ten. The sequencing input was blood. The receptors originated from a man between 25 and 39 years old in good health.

In nucleotides, the CDR3 is TGTGCCTGGAACATAAAATCACAGGGCCCGCAGTATTTT. The encoded protein is CAWNIKSQGPQYF. The chain recombines TRBV30 with TRBJ2-3; D is perhaps TRBD1 (6 bases). Trimming shortened V by 4 bases and J by 10 bases, and 18 bases separated the two germline ends. This CDR3 spans 13 amino acids. From germline, CDR1 is GTSNPN and CDR2 SVGIG (reference sequence).

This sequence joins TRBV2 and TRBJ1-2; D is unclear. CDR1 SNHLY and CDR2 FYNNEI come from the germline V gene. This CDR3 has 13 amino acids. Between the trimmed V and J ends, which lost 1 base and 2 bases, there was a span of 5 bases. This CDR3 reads CASSEEGNYGYTF. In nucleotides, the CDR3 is TGTGCCAGCAGTGAAGAAGGGAACTATGGCTACACCTTC.

CDR3 loop: CASSQSSRQTTQETQYF. The CDR3 DNA reads TGCGCCAGCAGTCAATCGTCGCGACAGACGACGCAAGAGACCCAGTACTTC. This chain joins TRBV23-1 and TRBJ2-5; weak D call: TRBD1 (5 bases). TRBV23-1 is assigned to the ORF class and has an uncertain function. Trimming shortened V by 0 bases and J by 2 bases, and 16 bases separated the two germline ends. CDR3 size: 17 residues.

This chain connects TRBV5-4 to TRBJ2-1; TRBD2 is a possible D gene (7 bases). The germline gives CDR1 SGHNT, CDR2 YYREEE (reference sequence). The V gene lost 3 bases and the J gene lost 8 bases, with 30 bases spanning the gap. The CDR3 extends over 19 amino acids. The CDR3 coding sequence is TGTGCCAGCAGCTCCTGGGACGGTGGGGGGGGCGCGGGAATCGATGAGCAGTTCTTC. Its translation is CASSSWDGGGGAGIDEQFF.

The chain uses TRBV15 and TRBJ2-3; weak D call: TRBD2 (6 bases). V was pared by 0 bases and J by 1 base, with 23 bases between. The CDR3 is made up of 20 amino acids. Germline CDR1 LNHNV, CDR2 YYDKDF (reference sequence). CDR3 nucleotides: TGTGCCACCAGCAGAGACCTTAGCACCCTTCGGGACTTACGCACAGATACGCAGTATTTT. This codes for CATSRDLSTLRDLRTDTQYF.

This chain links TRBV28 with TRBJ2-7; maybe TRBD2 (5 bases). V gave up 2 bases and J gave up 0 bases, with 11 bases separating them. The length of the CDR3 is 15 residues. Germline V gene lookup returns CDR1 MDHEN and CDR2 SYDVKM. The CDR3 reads CASSLEGAVSYEQYF. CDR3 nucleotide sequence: TGTGCCAGCAGTTTAGAGGGAGCCGTCTCCTACGAGCAGTACTTC. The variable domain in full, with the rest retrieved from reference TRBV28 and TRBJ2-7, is DVKVTQSSRYLVKRTGEKVFLECVQDMDHENMFWYRQDPGLGLRLIYFSYDVKMKEKGDIPEGYSVSREKKERFSLILESASTNQTSMYLCASSLEGAVSYEQYFGPGTRLTVT.

CDR3 amino acids: CASSLIWSGLTYEQYF. As DNA, the CDR3 is TGTGCCAGCAGCCTTATATGGAGCGGGCTAACCTACGAGCAGTACTTC. This rearrangement joins TRBV27 to TRBJ2-7; D possibly corresponds to TRBD2 (6 bases). V was clipped by 6 bases and J by 2 bases, with 20 bases between them. Germline V gives CDR1 MNHEY, CDR2 SMNVEV (reference sequence). The CDR3 has 16 amino acids.

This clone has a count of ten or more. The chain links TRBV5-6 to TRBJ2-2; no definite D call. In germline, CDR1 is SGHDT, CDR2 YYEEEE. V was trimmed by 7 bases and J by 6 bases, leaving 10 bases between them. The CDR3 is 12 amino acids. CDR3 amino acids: CASSKTPGELFF. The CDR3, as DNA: TGTGCCAGCTCAAAGACCCCCGGGGAGCTGTTTTTT.

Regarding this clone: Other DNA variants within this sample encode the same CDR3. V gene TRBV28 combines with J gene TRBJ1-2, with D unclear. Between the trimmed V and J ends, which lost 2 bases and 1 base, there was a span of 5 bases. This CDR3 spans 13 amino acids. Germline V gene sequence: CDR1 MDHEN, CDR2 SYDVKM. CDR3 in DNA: TGTGCCAGCAGTTTAGGAGGTAACTATGGCTACACCTTC. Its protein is CASSLGGNYGYTF.

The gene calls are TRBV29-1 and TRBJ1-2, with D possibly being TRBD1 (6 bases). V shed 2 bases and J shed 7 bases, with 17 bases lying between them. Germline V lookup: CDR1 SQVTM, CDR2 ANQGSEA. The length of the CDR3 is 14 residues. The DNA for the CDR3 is TGCAGCGTTGAATCCGTCCTGGGGGCGATTGGCTACACCTTC. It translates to CSVESVLGAIGYTF.

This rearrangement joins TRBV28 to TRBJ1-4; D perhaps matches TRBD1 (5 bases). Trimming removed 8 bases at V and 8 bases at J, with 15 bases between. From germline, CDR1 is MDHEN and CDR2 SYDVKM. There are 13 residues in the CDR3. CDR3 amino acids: CASWSWEGEKLFF. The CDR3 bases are TGTGCCAGCTGGAGTTGGGAGGGGGAAAAACTGTTTTTT.

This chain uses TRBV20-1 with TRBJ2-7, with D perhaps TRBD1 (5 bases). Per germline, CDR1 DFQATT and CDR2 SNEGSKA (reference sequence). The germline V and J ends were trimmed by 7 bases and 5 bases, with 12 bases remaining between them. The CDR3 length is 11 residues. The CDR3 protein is CSGGDLDEQYF. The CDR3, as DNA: TGCAGTGGGGGCGATTTGGACGAGCAGTACTTC.

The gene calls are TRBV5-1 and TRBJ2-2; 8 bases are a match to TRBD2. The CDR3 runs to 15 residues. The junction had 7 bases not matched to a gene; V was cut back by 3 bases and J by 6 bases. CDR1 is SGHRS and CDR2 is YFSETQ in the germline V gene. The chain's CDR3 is CASSSREGPPGELFF. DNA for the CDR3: TGCGCCAGCAGCTCACGGGAGGGCCCTCCCGGGGAGCTGTTTTTT.

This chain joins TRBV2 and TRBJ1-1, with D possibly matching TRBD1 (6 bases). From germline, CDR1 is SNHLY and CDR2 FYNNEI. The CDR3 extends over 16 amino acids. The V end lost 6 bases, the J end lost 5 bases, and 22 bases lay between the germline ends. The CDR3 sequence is CASSPPRGRGETEAFF. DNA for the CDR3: TGTGCCAGCAGCCCCCCCCGGGGCAGGGGAGAAACTGAAGCTTTCTTT.

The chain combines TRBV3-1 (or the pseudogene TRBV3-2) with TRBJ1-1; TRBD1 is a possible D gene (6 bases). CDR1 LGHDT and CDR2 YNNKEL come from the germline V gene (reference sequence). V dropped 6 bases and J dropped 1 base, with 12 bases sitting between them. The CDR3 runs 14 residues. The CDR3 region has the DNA TGTGCCAGCAGTCTAAAGGGACAGAACACTGAAGCTTTCTTT. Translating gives CASSLKGQNTEAFF.

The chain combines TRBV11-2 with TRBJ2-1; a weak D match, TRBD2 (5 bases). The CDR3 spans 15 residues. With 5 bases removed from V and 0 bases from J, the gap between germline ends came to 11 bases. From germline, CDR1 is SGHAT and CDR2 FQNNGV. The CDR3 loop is CASSVGLGSYNEQFF. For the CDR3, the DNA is TGTGCCAGCAGCGTCGGACTCGGCTCCTACAATGAGCAGTTCTTC.

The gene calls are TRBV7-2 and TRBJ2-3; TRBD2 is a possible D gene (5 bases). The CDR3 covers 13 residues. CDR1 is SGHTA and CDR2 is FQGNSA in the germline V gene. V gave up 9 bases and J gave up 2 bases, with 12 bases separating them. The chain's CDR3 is CARGSGYTDTQYF. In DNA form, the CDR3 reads TGTGCCAGGGGGAGTGGCTACACAGATACGCAGTATTTT.

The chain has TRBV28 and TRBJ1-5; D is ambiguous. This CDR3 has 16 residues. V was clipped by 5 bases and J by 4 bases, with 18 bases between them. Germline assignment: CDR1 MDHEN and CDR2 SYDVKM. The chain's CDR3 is CASSIDPRIANQPQHF. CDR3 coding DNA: TGTGCCAGCAGTATCGACCCTAGAATTGCAAATCAGCCCCAGCATTTT.

CDR3 DNA sequence: TGTGCCAGTAGTACGGGAATTTGGGACACTGAAGCTTTCTTT. It specifies CASSTGIWDTEAFF. The chain is built from TRBV19 and TRBJ1-1; D is unclear. CDR1 LNHDA and CDR2 SQIVND come from the germline V gene (reference sequence). The V end lost 4 bases, the J end lost 3 bases, and 12 bases lay between the germline ends. The CDR3 contains 14 residues.

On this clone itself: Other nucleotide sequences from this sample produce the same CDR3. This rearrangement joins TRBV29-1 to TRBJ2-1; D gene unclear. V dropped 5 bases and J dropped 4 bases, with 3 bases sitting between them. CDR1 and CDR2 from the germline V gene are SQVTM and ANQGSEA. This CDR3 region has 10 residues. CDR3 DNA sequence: TGCAGCGTTAGTTACAATGAGCAGTTCTTC. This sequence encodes CSVSYNEQFF.

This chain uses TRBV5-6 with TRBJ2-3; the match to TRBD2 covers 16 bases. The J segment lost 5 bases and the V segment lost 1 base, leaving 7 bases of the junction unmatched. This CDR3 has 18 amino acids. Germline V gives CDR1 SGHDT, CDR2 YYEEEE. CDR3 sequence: CASSLYGTSGRARDTQYF. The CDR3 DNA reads TGTGCCAGCAGCTTGTACGGGACTAGCGGGAGGGCGCGAGATACGCAGTATTTT.

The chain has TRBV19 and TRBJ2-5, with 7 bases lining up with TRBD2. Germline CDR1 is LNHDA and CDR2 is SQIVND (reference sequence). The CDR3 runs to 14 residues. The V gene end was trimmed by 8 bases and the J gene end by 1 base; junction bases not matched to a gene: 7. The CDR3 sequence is CASQSGASQETQYF. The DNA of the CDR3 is TGTGCCAGTCAAAGCGGGGCGAGCCAAGAGACCCAGTACTTC.

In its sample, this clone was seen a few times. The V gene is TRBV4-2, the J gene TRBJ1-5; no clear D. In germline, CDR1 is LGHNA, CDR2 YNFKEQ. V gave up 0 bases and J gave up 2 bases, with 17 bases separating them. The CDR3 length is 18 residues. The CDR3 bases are TGTGCCAGCAGCCAAGATAGCACAGACCCGTGGGGCAATCAGCCCCAGCATTTT. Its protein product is CASSQDSTDPWGNQPQHF.

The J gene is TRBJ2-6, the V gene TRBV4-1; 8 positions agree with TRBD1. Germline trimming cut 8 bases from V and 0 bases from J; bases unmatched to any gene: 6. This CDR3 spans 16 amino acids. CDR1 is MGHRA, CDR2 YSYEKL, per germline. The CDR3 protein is CASGGTGNSGANVLTF. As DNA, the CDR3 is TGCGCCAGCGGGGGGACAGGCAACTCTGGGGCCAACGTCCTGACTTTC.

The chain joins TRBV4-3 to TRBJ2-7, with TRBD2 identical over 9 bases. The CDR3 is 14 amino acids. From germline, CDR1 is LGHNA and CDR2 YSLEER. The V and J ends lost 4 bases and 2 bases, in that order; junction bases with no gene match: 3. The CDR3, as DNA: TGCGCCAGCAGCCTGACTAGCGGCACCTACGAGCAGTACTTC. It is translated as CASSLTSGTYEQYF.

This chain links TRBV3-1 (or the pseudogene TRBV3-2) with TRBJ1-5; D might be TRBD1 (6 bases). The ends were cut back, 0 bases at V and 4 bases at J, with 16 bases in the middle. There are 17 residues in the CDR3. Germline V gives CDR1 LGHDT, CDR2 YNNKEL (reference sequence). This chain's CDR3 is CASSQEGPGTSNQPQHF. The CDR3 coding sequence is TGTGCCAGCAGCCAAGAGGGCCCGGGGACATCAAATCAGCCCCAGCATTTT.

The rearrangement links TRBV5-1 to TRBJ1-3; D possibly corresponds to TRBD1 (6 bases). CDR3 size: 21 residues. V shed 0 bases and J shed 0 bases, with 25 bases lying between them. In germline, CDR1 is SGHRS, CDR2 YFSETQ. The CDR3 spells CASSLATGQHRYQRSGNTIYF. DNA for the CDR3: TGCGCCAGCAGCTTGGCAACAGGGCAGCACCGTTACCAGCGCTCTGGAAACACCATATATTTT.

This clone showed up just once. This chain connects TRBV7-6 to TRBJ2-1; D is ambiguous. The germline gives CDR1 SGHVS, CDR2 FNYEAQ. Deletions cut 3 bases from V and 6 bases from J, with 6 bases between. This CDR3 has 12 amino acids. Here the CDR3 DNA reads TGTGCCAGCAGCTTGTCGGGCAATGAGCAGTTCTTC. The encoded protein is CASSLSGNEQFF.